This record looks at one T cell receptor (beta chain) sequence and its context. Sequencing was performed with immunoSEQ multiplex PCR; in TCRdb, only in-frame clones are kept and a portion is missing. The sample lists tens of thousands of clones, roughly 83% occurring once. The sample belongs to a study of T cell clones after liver transplantation. Study at large: In this trial, immunosuppression withdrawal was attempted within 2 years of liver transplant.

Looked up from germline, CDR1 is MDHEN and CDR2 is SYDVKM. The V segment lost 6 bases and the J segment 5 bases; nucleotides outside the gene matches: 11. This CDR3 contains 16 residues. This chain links TRBV28 with TRBJ2-2, with 8 bases identical to TRBD1. This receptor was obtained from a human patient who received a liver transplant. Some T cells may have come from the graft donor. The input for sequencing was CD4+ T cells from blood, taken at the 22-month timepoint. The CDR3 DNA is TGTGCCAGCAGACCCCCCGGACAGGGATTAACCGGGGAGCTGTTTTTT. Protein product: CASRPPGQGLTGELFF.